The 20 T cell receptor beta chains reported below all come from one sample, sequenced in a study of CD8 T cells in Susac syndrome. RNA was extracted with the RNeasy kit, and a quantity of roughly 0.5 to 1 ug was reverse transcribed using random hexamers. TCRdb re-analysed the immunoSEQ multiplex PCR reads in MiXCR, keeping a single row per CDR3 protein. The sample shows almost 450,000 distinct CDR3 sequences, 75% to 90% of them seen only once. Sequences were obtained from CD8+ T cells from PBMCs. These receptors originate from a human donor with multiple sclerosis.

The CDR3 protein is CSVEGGTRYEQYF. Here the CDR3 DNA reads TGCAGCGTTGAAGGCGGCACCCGCTACGAGCAGTACTTC. J is TRBJ2-7 and V is TRBV29-1; D gene ambiguous. This CDR3 has 13 amino acids. V shed 1 base and J shed 3 bases, with 10 bases lying between them. Germline lookup yields CDR1 SQVTM and CDR2 ANQGSEA.

This sequence joins TRBV6-5 and TRBJ1-2; no definite D call. The CDR3 runs to 14 residues. Germline CDR1 reads MNHEY; CDR2 reads SVGAGI. Trimming removed 0 bases at V and 5 bases at J, with 10 bases between. CDR3 protein: CASSYSTTVYGYTF. CDR3 in DNA: TGTGCCAGCAGTTACTCGACTACAGTATATGGCTACACCTTC.

This chain connects TRBV27 to TRBJ2-1; D ambiguous. The CDR3 has 13 amino acids. V was pared by 6 bases and J by 6 bases, with 12 bases between. Germline V CDR1 and CDR2: MNHEY, SMNVEV (reference sequence). CDR3 DNA: TGTGCCAGCAGCCCCTTTGGGCCCAATGAGCAGTTCTTC. Translating it yields CASSPFGPNEQFF.

This clonotype was picked up one time. For the CDR3, the DNA is TGCAGTGCTAGAGCGCCAGGGAAGCCCTACAATGAGCAGTTCTTC. This sequence encodes CSARAPGKPYNEQFF. The J gene is TRBJ2-1, the V gene TRBV20-1; D is perhaps TRBD1 (5 bases). This CDR3 region has 15 residues. V dropped 1 base and J dropped 2 bases, with 12 bases sitting between them. The germline V gene encodes CDR1 DFQATT and CDR2 SNEGSKA (reference sequence).

Written as DNA, the CDR3 is TGTGCCAGCAGTCAGCCCTCACAGGGTATGAACACTGAAGCTTTCTTT. Translating gives CASSQPSQGMNTEAFF. The chain joins TRBV11-1 to TRBJ1-1; possible D gene TRBD1, 6 bases. The CDR3 extends over 16 amino acids. With 6 bases removed from V and 0 bases from J, the gap between germline ends came to 17 bases. The germline V gene has CDR1 SGHAT and CDR2 FQDESV (reference sequence).

The V call is TRBV5-1, the J call TRBJ2-1; TRBD2 matches 7 bases. Germline values: CDR1 SGHRS, CDR2 YFSETQ. The ends lost 5 bases at V and 0 bases at J; junction bases unmatched: 8. The CDR3 loop spans 16 amino acids. The CDR3 coding sequence is TGCGCCAGCAGTATTTCGGGGAGGGCCTCCTACAATGAGCAGTTCTTC. Amino acid sequence: CASSISGRASYNEQFF.

The chain has TRBV6-6 and TRBJ2-7, with D perhaps TRBD2 (5 bases). CDR3 length: 15 residues. The germline V gene encodes CDR1 MNHNY and CDR2 SVGAGI (reference sequence). V lost 6 bases, J lost 1 base, and 16 bases lay in between. The chain's CDR3 is CASSPPRGSSYEQYF. In nucleotides, the CDR3 is TGTGCCAGCAGCCCCCCCCGAGGGAGTTCCTACGAGCAGTACTTC.

The J gene is TRBJ1-2, the V gene TRBV12-3 or TRBV12-4; D uncertain. The CDR3 covers 16 residues. V gave up 1 base and J gave up 8 bases, with 20 bases separating them. CDR3 in DNA: TGTGCCAGCAGTTTAGAGGAGACGAGACGGACGGGGGGCTACACCTTC. It specifies CASSLEETRRTGGYTF.

The chain has TRBV20-1 and TRBJ2-7, with 8 bases fitting TRBD1. V lost 5 bases, J lost 2 bases, and 2 bases stayed unmatched. From germline, CDR1 is DFQATT and CDR2 SNEGSKA (reference sequence). This CDR3 comprises 12 residues. Here the CDR3 DNA reads TGCAGTGCTCGGACAGGGACCTACGAGCAGTACTTC. Protein sequence: CSARTGTYEQYF.

The rearrangement links TRBV28 to TRBJ2-3; D remains ambiguous. Germline V CDR1 and CDR2: MDHEN, SYDVKM. V lost 4 bases to trimming and J lost 6 bases, with 14 bases between them. This CDR3 contains 14 residues. The CDR3 reads CASSSPRRADTQYF. The CDR3 DNA follows: TGTGCCAGCAGTTCGCCCCGTCGGGCGGATACGCAGTATTTT.

The genes are TRBV19 and TRBJ1-5; 10 bases fit TRBD1. V gave up 4 bases and J gave up 5 bases; unmatched junction bases: 5. The CDR3 contains 15 residues. Germline-derived CDR1 and CDR2 are LNHDA and SQIVND (reference sequence). Written as DNA, the CDR3 is TGTGCCAGTAGTAGACAGGGGGCGACGGATCAGCCCCAGCATTTT. It is translated as CASSRQGATDQPQHF.

The chain uses TRBV4-1 and TRBJ1-1; D is unresolved. Trimming pared 0 bases from V and 1 base from J, leaving 9 bases between. Germline values: CDR1 MGHRA, CDR2 YSYEKL. The CDR3 covers 15 residues. CDR3 in DNA: TGCGCCAGCAGCCAAGAAGCACGGGCGAACACTGAAGCTTTCTTT. It is translated as CASSQEARANTEAFF.

This clonotype was seen only a few times. The V gene is TRBV6-1, the J gene TRBJ2-2; D is uncertain. CDR1 is MNHNS and CDR2 is SASEGT in the germline V gene. V dropped 6 bases and J dropped 9 bases, with 8 bases sitting between them. The CDR3 covers 11 residues. The CDR3 sequence is CASRSSRELFF. CDR3 nucleotides: TGTGCCAGCAGGTCATCAAGGGAGCTGTTTTTT.

The V call is TRBV28, the J call TRBJ2-1, with 10 bases lining up with TRBD2. With 2 bases clipped from V and 7 bases from J, the junction kept 17 bases outside the gene matches. The germline V gene has CDR1 MDHEN and CDR2 SYDVKM. The CDR3 covers 19 residues. In DNA form, the CDR3 reads TGTGCCAGCAGTTTAATACCCACGTGGCGGACTAGCGGAGGGAATGAGCAGTTCTTC. Translated: CASSLIPTWRTSGGNEQFF.

The V and J genes are TRBV28 and TRBJ2-7, with 9 bases fitting TRBD2. The J segment lost 6 bases and the V segment lost 5 bases, leaving 11 bases of the junction unmatched. The germline gives CDR1 MDHEN, CDR2 SYDVKM. This CDR3 is 15 amino acids long. The CDR3 is CASSPLTSGPAEQYF. DNA for the CDR3: TGTGCCAGCAGTCCTCTGACTAGCGGACCAGCCGAGCAGTACTTC.

CDR3 nucleotides: TGTGCCAGCAGTTTACAAGCGGGAGCCCCCATAAGATACAATGAGCAGTTCTTC. Translation gives CASSLQAGAPIRYNEQFF. The chain uses TRBV12-3 or TRBV12-4 and TRBJ2-1, with TRBD2 matching over 8 bases. The CDR3 contains 18 residues. V shed 2 bases, J shed 4 bases, and the junction held 13 bases outside the gene matches.

V usage is TRBV5-1 and J usage is TRBJ2-1; the D gene is possibly TRBD2 (5 bases). V was trimmed by 0 bases and J by 7 bases, leaving 17 bases between them. This CDR3 comprises 16 residues. CDR1 and CDR2 from the germline V gene are SGHRS and YFSETQ. CDR3 coding DNA: TGCGCCAGCAGCTTGGGATTCGGGCTTGGAGGAAATGAGCAGTTCTTC. It translates to CASSLGFGLGGNEQFF.

The V gene is TRBV25-1, the J gene TRBJ2-5; D is unclear. The V end was cut by 5 bases, the J end by 4 bases, with 11 bases between. This CDR3 region has 13 residues. Germline assignment: CDR1 MGHDK and CDR2 SYGVNS. CDR3 sequence (DNA): TGTGCCAGCAGTAAGGGCTTTGGAGAGACCCAGTACTTC. This gives the protein CASSKGFGETQYF. Combining the CDR3 with reference TRBV25-1 and TRBJ2-5 gives the whole variable domain EADIYQTPRYLVIGTGKKITLECSQTMGHDKMYWYQQDPGMELHLIHYSYGVNSTEKGDLSSESTVSRIRTEHFPLTLESARPSHTSQYLCASSKGFGETQYFGPGTRLLVL.

In this sample, this clonotype turned up once. The V gene is TRBV5-4, the J gene TRBJ1-3, with D possibly TRBD1 on 6 matching bases. This CDR3 has 16 amino acids. V lost 0 bases to trimming and J lost 3 bases, with 13 bases between them. Germline CDR1 is SGHNT and CDR2 is YYREEE (reference sequence). CDR3 sequence reads: CASSLEPTGFGNTIYF. CDR3 in DNA: TGTGCCAGCAGCTTGGAACCCACAGGGTTTGGAAACACCATATATTTT.

In its sample, this clonotype was seen once. J is TRBJ1-1 and V is TRBV3-1; D ambiguous. Trimming took off 4 bases at V and 11 bases at J, with 17 bases between the two ends. The CDR3 consists of 13 residues. CDR1 and CDR2 from the germline V gene are LGHDT and YNNKEL (reference sequence). This chain's CDR3 is CASSPKQGREAFF. The DNA of the CDR3 is TGTGCCAGCAGCCCCAAACAAGGGCGGGAGGCTTTCTTT.